This T cell receptor (beta chain) was found in a study of primary melanoma T cells and metastatic recurrence (TCRdb year 2020). Regarding the research as a whole: The cohort was made up of about 210 primary melanomas of stage T2 to T4, with thickness greater than 1 mm. The sequencing-derived T-cell fraction was compared with histopathological grading of tumor-infiltrating lymphocytes. Progression-free survival was the clinical outcome compared against the T-cell fraction measured by TCR beta sequencing. The study examined whether T-cell fraction and T-cell repertoire clonality in primary melanoma tumors predicted patient outcome. The paper as a whole reports these results and caveats: A T-cell fraction above 20% appeared protective regardless of ulceration status, mitotic rate or nodal disease. The authors framed an effective T-cell-mediated antitumor response in primary melanoma only as a suggestion, not a demonstrated mechanism. Progression-free survival was reportedly predicted by the tumor T-cell fraction independently of thickness, ulceration, mitotic rate and age. Adding T-cell fraction to tumor thickness reportedly improved progression-free survival prediction more than adding any other histopathological variable.

In the case of this clone: Its antigen has not been determined. One base away there is no much larger clone; base qualities are not given.

The method was the immunoSEQ multiplex PCR assay. Primary melanoma tumor tissue was subjected to high-throughput sequencing of the T-cell receptor beta chain. The published analysis was carried out like this. The repertoire analyses covered TCRB CDR3 sharing between samples and the distribution of insertions and deletions. A gradient-boosted model ranked the predictive value of the T-cell fraction against histopathological variables. TCRdb took this table from immuneACCESS and kept in-frame rearrangements with V and J called. Such tables lack part of the clones; where checked against another copy, unresolved V genes explain under half of the gap, and the rest is unexplained. From that table come the V and J calls and clone size; the DNA was used to work out D and trimming. The sample has around 210 clones on record, around 92% of them singletons. The ten most abundant clones make up 10% to 14% of the sample.

Each patient's primary melanoma had been surgically resected and was viewed as potentially curable, though still at risk of metastatic recurrence. This clonotype originated in a human donor with melanoma. What was sequenced was melanoma tumor tissue.

The CDR3 protein is CASSPQNWGTQYF. The DNA sequence reads TGTGCCAGCTCACCACAGAATTGGGGTACGCAGTATTTT. This chain is built from TRBV18 and TRBJ2-3; the D gene is not confidently resolved. The germline V gene supplies CDR1 KGHSH and CDR2 LQKENI. The V end loses 1 base and the J end loses 8 bases, and a stretch of 10 bases separates them. Including the terminal cysteine and phenylalanine, the CDR3 comprises 13 residues. Of the read, only the CDR3 DNA is kept; its 39 bases are in frame from base 1.